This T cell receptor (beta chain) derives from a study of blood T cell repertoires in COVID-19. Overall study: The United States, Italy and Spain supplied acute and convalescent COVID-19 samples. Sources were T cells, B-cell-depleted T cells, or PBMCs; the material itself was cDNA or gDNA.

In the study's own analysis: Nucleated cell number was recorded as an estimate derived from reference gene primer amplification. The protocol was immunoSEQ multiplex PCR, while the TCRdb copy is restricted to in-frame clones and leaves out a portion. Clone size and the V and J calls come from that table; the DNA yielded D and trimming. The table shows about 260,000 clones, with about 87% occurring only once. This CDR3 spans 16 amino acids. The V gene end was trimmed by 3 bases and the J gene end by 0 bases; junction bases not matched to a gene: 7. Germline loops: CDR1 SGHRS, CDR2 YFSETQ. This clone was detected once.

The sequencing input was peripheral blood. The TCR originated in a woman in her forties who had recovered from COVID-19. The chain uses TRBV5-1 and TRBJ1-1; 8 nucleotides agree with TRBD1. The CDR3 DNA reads TGCGCCAGCAGCTGGGGAGGACAGGGAATGAACACTGAAGCTTTCTTT. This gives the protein CASSWGGQGMNTEAFF.